This T cell receptor (beta chain) was captured by sequencing in a study of T cells in localized non-small cell lung cancer. Remarks on this clone: What it binds is not known.

General study findings and limits: Adjacent lung had a median around 50 of the 100 largest tumor clones. Uninvolved adjacent lung had higher T cell clonality than tumor and all other tissues.

The ends were cut back, 4 bases at V and 2 bases at J, with 15 bases in the middle. Germline V gives CDR1 SGHRS, CDR2 YFSETQ. CDR3 length: 15 amino acids. Here immunoSEQ multiplex PCR was the method, and the copy in TCRdb shows in-frame clones only, minus some. Of over 30,000 clones detected, over 75% appear once; the ten largest clones hold around 2.9%. The genes are TRBV5-1 and TRBJ1-2; weak D call: TRBD1 (6 bases). The clonotype originates from a woman aged 35-75 years with stage I lung adenocarcinoma. The specimen comprised peripheral blood, sampled before any cancer treatment. CDR3 nucleotides: TGCGCCAGCAGCACGATCGCGGGGGGCAACTATGGCTACACCTTC. This translates into CASSTIAGGNYGYTF.